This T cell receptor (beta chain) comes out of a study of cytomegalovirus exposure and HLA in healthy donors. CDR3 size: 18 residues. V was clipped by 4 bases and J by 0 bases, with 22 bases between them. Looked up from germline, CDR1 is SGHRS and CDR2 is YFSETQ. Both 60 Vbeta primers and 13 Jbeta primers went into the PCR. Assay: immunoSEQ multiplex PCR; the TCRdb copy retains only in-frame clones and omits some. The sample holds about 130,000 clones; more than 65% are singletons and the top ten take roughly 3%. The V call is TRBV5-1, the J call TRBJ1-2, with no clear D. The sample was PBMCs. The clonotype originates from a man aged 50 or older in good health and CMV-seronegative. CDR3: CASSSVSEGSRANYGYTF. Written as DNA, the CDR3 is TGCGCCAGCAGCAGCGTCTCTGAAGGGTCGAGGGCTAACTATGGCTACACCTTC.